These T cell receptor beta chains were read from a single sample in a study of shared T cell receptors in the human thymus. Here immunoSEQ multiplex PCR was the method, and the copy in TCRdb shows in-frame clones only, minus some. The sample comprises roughly 700,000 clones, 70% to 90% of which are singletons, and about 0.01% rests with the top ten. Separately, the same data were catalogued under a study of human thymus T cells.

Sequencing input: thymocytes. The source is a boy in the first two years of life with a congenital heart defect. Both conserved end residues are part of each CDR3. Each record gives: V gene, J gene, D gene, clone size, CDR3 protein, CDR3 DNA. A D gene is named only where the DNA matches it firmly. Some rows mark clone size as missing; the rest say once, few, many or name a class of expanded clone.

v_call: TRBV6-5; j_call: TRBJ2-3; d_call: TRBD2; clone_size: -; cdr3_aa: CASSSPAGEVADTQYF; cdr3_nt: TGTGCCAGCAGTTCCCCAGCGGGGGAGGTCGCAGATACGCAGTATTTT
v_call: TRBV21-1; j_call: TRBJ2-7; d_call: -; clone_size: -; cdr3_aa: CASSNLAGANEQYF; cdr3_nt: TGTGCCAGCAGCAATCTGGCGGGAGCTAACGAGCAGTACTTC
v_call: TRBV27; j_call: TRBJ2-1; d_call: TRBD1; clone_size: -; cdr3_aa: CASSLQTGGGNEQFF; cdr3_nt: TGTGCCAGCAGTTTGCAGACAGGGGGCGGGAATGAGCAGTTCTTC
v_call: TRBV9; j_call: TRBJ2-1; d_call: -; clone_size: -; cdr3_aa: CASSVGADPYNEQFF; cdr3_nt: TGTGCCAGCAGCGTAGGGGCTGACCCGTACAATGAGCAGTTCTTC
v_call: TRBV30; j_call: TRBJ2-6; d_call: -; clone_size: -; cdr3_aa: CAWTGSGANVLTF; cdr3_nt: TGTGCCTGGACAGGATCTGGGGCCAACGTCCTGACTTTC
v_call: TRBV4-3; j_call: TRBJ2-3; d_call: TRBD2; clone_size: -; cdr3_aa: CASSRGGSEDTQYF; cdr3_nt: TGCGCCAGCAGCCGAGGCGGGAGCGAAGATACGCAGTATTTT
v_call: TRBV6-1; j_call: TRBJ2-3; d_call: TRBD2; clone_size: -; cdr3_aa: CASRLAVTSTDTQYF; cdr3_nt: TGTGCCAGTAGACTAGCGGTTACTAGCACAGATACGCAGTATTTT
v_call: TRBV18; j_call: TRBJ2-2; d_call: TRBD2; clone_size: -; cdr3_aa: CASSPPAGDTGELFF; cdr3_nt: TGTGCCAGCTCACCACCCGCGGGAGACACCGGGGAGCTGTTTTTT
v_call: TRBV14; j_call: TRBJ2-1; d_call: TRBD2; clone_size: -; cdr3_aa: CASSQGRLAGFNEQFF; cdr3_nt: TGTGCCAGCAGCCAAGGTCGACTAGCGGGCTTCAATGAGCAGTTCTTC
v_call: TRBV28; j_call: TRBJ2-2; d_call: TRBD1; clone_size: -; cdr3_aa: CAGRAGRGPKLNTGELFF; cdr3_nt: TGTGCCGGCCGGGCGGGCAGGGGGCCGAAATTAAACACCGGGGAGCTGTTTTTT
v_call: TRBV10-2; j_call: TRBJ1-2; d_call: -; clone_size: few; cdr3_aa: CASSPPLSYGYTF; cdr3_nt: TGCGCCAGCAGCCCTCCCCTGTCCTATGGCTACACCTTC
v_call: TRBV2; j_call: TRBJ2-2; d_call: TRBD1; clone_size: -; cdr3_aa: CASGHRGNTGELFF; cdr3_nt: TGTGCCAGCGGACACAGGGGCAACACCGGGGAGCTGTTTTTT
v_call: TRBV25-1; j_call: TRBJ2-1; d_call: TRBD2; clone_size: -; cdr3_aa: CASSEQRTSGYNEQFF; cdr3_nt: TGTGCCAGCAGTGAACAAAGGACTAGCGGGTACAATGAGCAGTTCTTC
v_call: TRBV21-1; j_call: TRBJ2-3; d_call: -; clone_size: few; cdr3_aa: CASRGREGTDTQYF; cdr3_nt: TGTGCCAGCAGAGGACGGGAGGGCACAGATACGCAGTATTTT
v_call: TRBV27; j_call: TRBJ2-1; d_call: TRBD2; clone_size: -; cdr3_aa: CASSPTSRGINNEQFF; cdr3_nt: TGTGCCAGCAGTCCAACTTCGCGGGGGATAAACAATGAGCAGTTCTTC
v_call: TRBV28; j_call: TRBJ1-5; d_call: -; clone_size: few; cdr3_aa: CASGVTGYSNQPQHF; cdr3_nt: TGTGCCAGCGGGGTTACAGGGTATAGCAATCAGCCCCAGCATTTT
v_call: TRBV30; j_call: TRBJ2-7; d_call: -; clone_size: -; cdr3_aa: CAWSPPRESFEQYF; cdr3_nt: TGTGCCTGGAGTCCACCCCGGGAGAGTTTCGAGCAGTACTTC
v_call: TRBV28; j_call: TRBJ2-7; d_call: TRBD1; clone_size: once; cdr3_aa: CASSLRLQGDYEQYF; cdr3_nt: TGTGCCAGCAGTTTGCGGCTACAGGGGGACTACGAGCAGTACTTC
v_call: TRBV9; j_call: TRBJ2-7; d_call: TRBD2; clone_size: -; cdr3_aa: CASSPRTSGGLYEQYF; cdr3_nt: TGTGCCAGCAGCCCACGGACTAGCGGGGGCCTGTACGAGCAGTACTTC
v_call: TRBV6-5; j_call: TRBJ2-7; d_call: TRBD1; clone_size: -; cdr3_aa: CASSRGGHWTYEQYF; cdr3_nt: TGTGCCAGCAGCCGAGGGGGCCACTGGACCTACGAGCAGTACTTC
v_call: TRBV5-4; j_call: TRBJ1-1; d_call: -; clone_size: few; cdr3_aa: CASSPLAVSDRPAEAFF; cdr3_nt: TGTGCCAGCAGCCCACTGGCGGTGTCCGACAGGCCGGCAGAAGCTTTCTTT
v_call: TRBV30; j_call: TRBJ2-6; d_call: -; clone_size: -; cdr3_aa: CAWSVPGSSGANVLTF; cdr3_nt: TGTGCCTGGAGTGTACCCGGGAGCTCTGGGGCCAACGTCCTGACTTTC
v_call: TRBV5-6; j_call: TRBJ2-6; d_call: -; clone_size: once; cdr3_aa: CASSFEGTGANVLTF; cdr3_nt: TGTGCCAGCAGCTTCGAGGGAACTGGGGCCAACGTCCTGACTTTC
v_call: TRBV30; j_call: TRBJ1-6; d_call: TRBD1; clone_size: -; cdr3_aa: CALDRGNYNSPLHF; cdr3_nt: TGTGCCTTAGACAGGGGGAACTATAATTCACCCCTCCACTTT
v_call: TRBV7-2; j_call: TRBJ2-7; d_call: TRBD1; clone_size: -; cdr3_aa: CASSLARRQGVGEQYF; cdr3_nt: TGTGCCAGCAGCTTAGCACGGAGACAGGGAGTGGGGGAGCAGTACTTC
v_call: TRBV5-8; j_call: TRBJ1-5; d_call: -; clone_size: -; cdr3_aa: CASSLPMGGADQPQHF; cdr3_nt: TGTGCCAGCAGCCTCCCGATGGGGGGGGCTGATCAGCCCCAGCATTTT
v_call: TRBV5-6; j_call: TRBJ1-1; d_call: TRBD1; clone_size: -; cdr3_aa: CASSPDRGVNTEAFF; cdr3_nt: TGTGCCAGCAGCCCAGACAGGGGAGTGAACACTGAAGCTTTCTTT
v_call: TRBV7-9; j_call: TRBJ2-4; d_call: -; clone_size: -; cdr3_aa: CASSFARQSRLAKNIQYF; cdr3_nt: TGTGCCAGCAGCTTCGCGAGACAGTCGAGACTAGCCAAAAACATTCAGTACTTC
v_call: TRBV6-4; j_call: TRBJ2-7; d_call: -; clone_size: -; cdr3_aa: CASSDSSSYEQYF; cdr3_nt: TGTGCCAGCAGTGACTCGAGCTCCTACGAGCAGTACTTC
v_call: TRBV28; j_call: TRBJ1-2; d_call: -; clone_size: -; cdr3_aa: CASSFGGRARNGYTF; cdr3_nt: TGTGCCAGCAGTTTTGGGGGGAGGGCACGGAACGGCTACACCTTC
v_call: TRBV29-1; j_call: TRBJ2-5; d_call: TRBD2; clone_size: -; cdr3_aa: CSVRPARRERRETQYF; cdr3_nt: TGCAGCGTACGACCCGCCAGGCGGGAGAGGAGGGAGACCCAGTACTTC
v_call: TRBV10-1; j_call: TRBJ2-1; d_call: -; clone_size: -; cdr3_aa: CASSEKRLEGRNEQFF; cdr3_nt: TGCGCCAGCAGTGAGAAGCGACTAGAAGGGCGTAATGAGCAGTTCTTC
v_call: TRBV29-1; j_call: TRBJ2-1; d_call: -; clone_size: -; cdr3_aa: CSVDGAESSYNEQFF; cdr3_nt: TGCAGCGTTGATGGAGCGGAGAGCTCCTACAATGAGCAGTTCTTC
v_call: TRBV27; j_call: TRBJ2-7; d_call: TRBD2; clone_size: -; cdr3_aa: CASTSGGYEQYF; cdr3_nt: TGTGCCAGCACTAGCGGGGGATACGAGCAGTACTTC
v_call: TRBV10-2; j_call: TRBJ2-7; d_call: TRBD2; clone_size: -; cdr3_aa: CASSQQRGAPYEQYF; cdr3_nt: TGCGCCAGCAGTCAACAGCGGGGTGCCCCCTACGAGCAGTACTTC
v_call: TRBV27; j_call: TRBJ1-5; d_call: -; clone_size: -; cdr3_aa: CASSPPGVGNQPQHF; cdr3_nt: TGTGCCAGCAGTCCCCCCGGGGTTGGCAATCAGCCCCAGCATTTT
v_call: TRBV11-3; j_call: TRBJ2-5; d_call: TRBD2; clone_size: -; cdr3_aa: CASSSSPGLAGGGVVETQYF; cdr3_nt: TGTGCCAGCAGCTCCTCTCCGGGACTAGCGGGCGGGGGGGTCGTGGAGACCCAGTACTTC
v_call: TRBV7-8; j_call: TRBJ1-4; d_call: TRBD1; clone_size: -; cdr3_aa: CASSPPGQGKVYEKLFF; cdr3_nt: TGTGCCAGCAGCCCGCCGGGACAGGGGAAAGTCTACGAAAAACTGTTTTTT
v_call: TRBV4-1; j_call: TRBJ2-5; d_call: -; clone_size: -; cdr3_aa: CASSQYEGKVRETQYF; cdr3_nt: TGCGCCAGCAGCCAGTACGAGGGAAAGGTGAGAGAGACCCAGTACTTC
v_call: TRBV7-9; j_call: TRBJ2-7; d_call: -; clone_size: -; cdr3_aa: CASSSPGYHEQYF; cdr3_nt: TGTGCCAGCAGCTCCCCGGGGTATCACGAGCAGTACTTC
v_call: TRBV9; j_call: TRBJ2-1; d_call: -; clone_size: -; cdr3_aa: CASGVPGVLMPSILFF; cdr3_nt: TGTGCCAGCGGGGTGCCGGGAGTCCTAATGCCGAGTATACTGTTCTTC
v_call: TRBV7-2; j_call: TRBJ1-1; d_call: TRBD1; clone_size: -; cdr3_aa: CASNTPDRGSEAFF; cdr3_nt: TGTGCCAGCAACACACCCGACAGGGGGTCTGAAGCTTTCTTT
v_call: TRBV6-1; j_call: TRBJ2-7; d_call: -; clone_size: once; cdr3_aa: CASSESRGPIHEQYF; cdr3_nt: TGTGCCAGCAGTGAAAGTCGCGGTCCCATCCACGAGCAGTACTTC
v_call: TRBV15; j_call: TRBJ1-2; d_call: TRBD1; clone_size: -; cdr3_aa: CATSRDTGANYGYTF; cdr3_nt: TGTGCCACCAGCAGGGATACAGGGGCTAACTATGGCTACACCTTC
v_call: TRBV30; j_call: TRBJ2-1; d_call: -; clone_size: -; cdr3_aa: CAWSAGVSGNNEQFF; cdr3_nt: TGTGCCTGGAGTGCGGGAGTTAGCGGAAACAATGAGCAGTTCTTC
v_call: TRBV19; j_call: TRBJ1-2; d_call: -; clone_size: -; cdr3_aa: CASSRDNNYGYTF; cdr3_nt: TGTGCCAGTAGTAGAGACAATAACTATGGCTACACCTTC
v_call: TRBV7-9; j_call: TRBJ2-7; d_call: TRBD2; clone_size: -; cdr3_aa: CASSFGGGPAEQYF; cdr3_nt: TGTGCCAGCAGCTTCGGGGGAGGGCCCGCCGAGCAGTACTTC
v_call: TRBV11-3; j_call: TRBJ2-3; d_call: TRBD1; clone_size: -; cdr3_aa: CASSLPSTGGTDTQYF; cdr3_nt: TGTGCCAGCAGTTTACCCTCGACAGGGGGGACAGATACGCAGTATTTT
v_call: TRBV7-9; j_call: TRBJ2-7; d_call: -; clone_size: -; cdr3_aa: CASSPRRGCEQYF; cdr3_nt: TGTGCCAGCAGCCCCCGCCGGGGTTGCGAGCAGTACTTC
v_call: TRBV28; j_call: TRBJ2-2; d_call: -; clone_size: -; cdr3_aa: CASSLRRVPRAELFF; cdr3_nt: TGTGCCAGCAGTCTCCGTCGGGTCCCCAGGGCGGAGCTGTTTTTT
v_call: TRBV27; j_call: TRBJ2-2; d_call: -; clone_size: -; cdr3_aa: CASSQNRATGELFF; cdr3_nt: TGTGCCAGCAGCCAGAACAGGGCCACCGGGGAGCTGTTTTTT
v_call: TRBV30; j_call: TRBJ1-2; d_call: -; clone_size: -; cdr3_aa: CAWPSPGGGYGYTF; cdr3_nt: TGTGCCTGGCCCAGTCCGGGGGGTGGCTATGGCTACACCTTC
v_call: TRBV6-5; j_call: TRBJ2-7; d_call: -; clone_size: -; cdr3_aa: CASSPLYEQYF; cdr3_nt: TGTGCCAGCAGCCCCCTGTACGAGCAGTACTTC